Listed here is a single T cell receptor (beta chain). The data were taken from a study of blood T cell repertoires in COVID-19. For the study at large: PBMCs, B-cell-depleted T cells, or T cells provided the cDNA or gDNA that made up the material.

Original data processing: Quantification of nucleated cells was approximated via reference gene primer amplification. Profiled with immunoSEQ multiplex PCR; TCRdb holds only in-frame clones, not every one. Clonal size and the V and J genes are those of that table, whereas D and trimming came from the DNA. In the table there are about 190,000 clones, around nine tenths of which are singletons. CDR1 is SGHVS and CDR2 is FQNEAQ in the germline V gene. The CDR3 is 17 residues long. Trimming took off 5 bases at V and 2 bases at J, with 21 bases between the two ends. The J gene is TRBJ1-2, the V gene TRBV7-8, with D uncertain. This receptor was identified in a man aged 35-49 years with active or convalescent COVID-19. The specimen sequenced was peripheral blood. The CDR3 here is CASSPGSDILGNYGYTF. The CDR3 nucleotides are TGTGCCAGCAGCCCCGGGAGCGACATCCTGGGGAACTATGGCTACACCTTC. Looking up the rest from reference TRBV7-8 and TRBJ1-2 gives the full variable domain: GAGVSQSPRYKVAKRGQDVALRCDPISGHVSLFWYQQALGQGPEFLTYFQNEAQLDKSGLPSDRFFAERPEGSVSTLKIQRTQQEDSAVYLCASSPGSDILGNYGYTFGSGTRLTVV.